This T cell receptor beta chain stems from a study of T-cell reconstitution after alpha-beta-depleted transplantation in children. Regarding the study as a whole: Several hundred expanded graft clones reportedly gave rise to the alpha-beta T cells present about two months after transplant. T-cell numbers and diversity one year post-transplant derived largely from freshly generated T cells.

CDR1 and CDR2 from the germline V gene are SGHRS and YFSETQ. The CDR3 covers 12 residues. V was trimmed by 2 bases and J by 5 bases, leaving 8 bases between them. Many counts were recorded for this clonotype. What it binds is not known. During its preparation, the TCRbeta library received unique molecular identifiers. TCRdb recomputed calls from the PCR reads with MiXCR, one row per CDR3 protein. The sample records 550,000 to 800,000 distinct CDR3 sequences, roughly 14% being singletons. This TCR came from a girl aged 2 to 9 with congenital amegakaryocytic thrombocytopenia, due to receive a stem cell transplant. The J gene is TRBJ2-7, the V gene TRBV5-1, with D perhaps TRBD1 (5 bases). Sequences were derived from PBMCs, sampled before TCRalphabeta/CD19-depleted stem cell transplant. The CDR3 region has the DNA TGCGCCAGCAGCTTTGGGGCGGACGAGCAGTACTTC. Translated: CASSFGADEQYF.